These 2 T cell receptor beta chains share one sample of origin, sequenced in a study of T-cell reconstitution after alpha-beta-depleted transplantation in children. Unique molecular identifiers tagged the TCRbeta library. TCRdb processed the PCR reads anew with MiXCR; each CDR3 protein has one entry. The sample lists about 290,000 distinct CDR3 sequences, 10% occurring once. The source was PBMCs, collected before TCRalphabeta/CD19-depleted stem cell transplant. All receptors come from a boy under two years old with acute myeloid leukemia, due to receive a stem cell transplant.

There are a few counts of this clonotype. V usage is TRBV5-1 and J usage is TRBJ2-1; the D gene is possibly TRBD1 (6 bases). The CDR3 is made up of 13 amino acids. V shed 4 bases and J shed 6 bases, with 11 bases lying between them. From germline, CDR1 is SGHRS and CDR2 YFSETQ. CDR3 in amino acids: CASSALGGNEQFF. Written as DNA, the CDR3 is TGCGCCAGCAGCGCTCTAGGGGGCAATGAGCAGTTCTTC.

The chain is built from TRBV6-9 and TRBJ1-2, with 9 bases that match TRBD1. The length of the CDR3 is 16 residues. J gave up 7 bases and V 2 bases, and 11 bases lay outside the gene matches. Looked up from germline, CDR1 is MNHGY and CDR2 is SVAAGI. CDR3 sequence: CASSYPCHRGPSGYTF. The DNA for the CDR3 is TGTGCCAGCAGTTATCCCTGTCACAGGGGGCCGAGTGGCTACACCTTC.